The source of this T cell receptor (beta chain) is a study of blood T cell repertoires in COVID-19 (dated by TCRdb to the early 2020s). Looking at the study overall: Collaborator samples came from the United States, Italy and Spain and covered acute and convalescent phases of COVID-19. The repertoires were released in a freely available public database intended as a resource for research on the immune response to SARS-CoV-2. Nearly every sample came with metadata listing a de-identified subject ID, COVID-19 status, age in years and sex. The samples were drawn from two sources: the first 160 participants of the ongoing ImmuneRACE study, and fewer than 1,500 subjects contributed by 6 global collaborators. Deeply sampled blood TCRbeta repertoires from subjects exposed to, actively infected with, or recovered from COVID-19 were included in the dataset. The prospective study material was composed of cDNA or gDNA derived from T cells, B-cell-depleted T cells, or PBMCs. HLA class I and class II types, where available, came from metadata supplied by the sample provider rather than from assay-based typing. The full study reports these points: The quantity of clinical and demographic metadata differed by source and by participant and was supplied without curation.

One collaborating source in Seattle enrolled patients during active infection and followed them longitudinally through the course of disease. Each collaborating institution followed its own protocols to collect whole blood in K2EDTA tubes. For TCRbeta analysis, collaborators shipped samples as frozen whole blood, isolated PBMCs, or DNA extracted from either of those sample types. The germline ends are 6 bases apart after V is trimmed by 4 bases and J by 5 bases. The CDR3 runs 13 amino acids, cysteine and phenylalanine included. Of the read, only the CDR3 DNA is kept; its 39 bases are in frame from base 1. TCRbeta CDR3 regions were amplified from genomic DNA by means of the immunoSEQ Assay, a bias-controlled multiplex PCR. In the paper's pipeline: Within the assay, amplification of reference gene primers was used to estimate how many nucleated cells each sample contained. To quantify the absolute abundance of each unique TCRbeta CDR3 rearrangement, sequence reads were collapsed and filtered. For each sample, productive Simpson clonality was calculated by taking the square root of Simpson's diversity index across productive rearrangements. Imported from immuneACCESS, the table was reduced by TCRdb to in-frame sequences with V and J called. These copies leave out some clones; in studies compared against another copy, an unresolved V gene accounts for under half, and the cause of the remainder is not known. That table furnishes V, J and clone size, whereas the DNA furnished D and trimming. Counted in this sample were about 50,000 clones; 65% to 90% of them appeared once. Of the sample, about 3% is held by the ten largest clones.

Remarks on this clone: Its binding antigen is unknown. No qualities accompany the bases; no much larger clone lies one base away.

The chain couples TRBV12-3 or TRBV12-4 to TRBJ1-6, with the identity of the D gene unclear. The sequence derives from a woman older than 75 with COVID-19, enrolled during active disease. Material for sequencing was peripheral blood. The DNA sequence is as follows: TGTGCCAGCAGTTCGTTAGATAATTCACCCCTCCACTTT. Translated, it gives CASSSLDNSPLHF.